This T cell receptor beta chain was recovered during a study of cytomegalovirus exposure and HLA in healthy donors. Overall study findings and caveats: A reported reduction in N-insertions relative to the approximately 670-donor mean was seen in an Asian-associated ancestry cluster in a later analysis.

Of note for this clone: Its antigen is not known. At one of its ends the junction is not consistent with the germline gene, which may arise from a read error.

The V gene's germline CDR1 is ENHRY and CDR2 SYGVKD. There are 14 residues in the CDR3. The PCR used 60 Vbeta and 13 Jbeta primers. Assay used: immunoSEQ multiplex PCR; TCRdb lists only in-frame clones, some missing. This table holds 99,000 or so clones, over 60% found once. This TCR was recovered from a man in his sixties in good health and CMV-seropositive. V gene TRBV10-3 combines with J gene TRBJ2-3; D uncertain. The sequenced sample consisted of PBMCs. The CDR3 sequence is CAISHSTGTDTQYF. The CDR3 bases are TGTGCCATCAGTCATTCGACTGGCACCGATACGCAGTATTTT.